The next 19 T cell receptor beta chains were all read from a single sample in a study of T-cell reconstitution after alpha-beta-depleted transplantation in children. Preparing the TCRbeta library involved the use of unique molecular identifiers. MiXCR was run by TCRdb on the PCR reads, yielding one entry per CDR3 protein. The repertoire consists of around 680,000 distinct CDR3 sequences, with roughly 17% occurring once and the leading ten covering 1.1%. The sequences come from PBMCs from the stem cell graft donor, collected from the stem cell graft. These receptors originate from a human donor who donated a stem cell graft to a child with acute myeloid leukemia.

This clonotype was counted at least ten times. The CDR3 DNA is TGCAGCGTTGAAGTAACCATGAACACTGAAGCTTTCTTT. Translated, it gives CSVEVTMNTEAFF. V is TRBV29-1 and J is TRBJ1-1; no definite D call. The CDR3 sequence is 13 residues long. Germline loops: CDR1 SQVTM, CDR2 ANQGSEA. Trimming removed 1 base at V and 0 bases at J, with 6 bases between. Full variable domain (rest looked up from reference TRBV29-1 and TRBJ1-1): SAVISQKPSRDICQRGTSLTIQCQVDSQVTMMFWYRQQPGQSLTLIATANQGSEATYESGFVIDKFPISRPNLTFSTLTVSNMSPEDSSIYLCSVEVTMNTEAFFGQGTRLTVV.

This clonotype has a count of ten or more. The rearrangement joins TRBV20-1 to TRBJ2-3; D is possibly TRBD1 (5 bases). CDR1 and CDR2 (germline): DFQATT, SNEGSKA (reference sequence). The V and J ends lost 3 bases and 2 bases respectively, with 6 bases between them. The CDR3 is made up of 12 amino acids. CDR3 loop: CSASRATDTQYF. The CDR3 nucleotides are TGCAGTGCTAGCAGGGCCACAGATACGCAGTATTTT.

This clonotype showed up just a few times. The rearrangement uses TRBV4-1 and TRBJ1-5; 8 nucleotides agree with TRBD1. The CDR3 covers 15 residues. The V gene end was trimmed by 3 bases and the J gene end by 4 bases; junction bases not matched to a gene: 5. Germline V CDR1 and CDR2: MGHRA, YSYEKL. Written as DNA, the CDR3 is TGCGCCAGCAGCCAGGGGGACAGGCTTAATCAGCCCCAGCATTTT. Amino acids: CASSQGDRLNQPQHF.

This clonotype was picked up many times. The CDR3 loop reads CSVSRGPANTGELFF. The CDR3 DNA sequence: TGCAGCGTTTCCAGGGGCCCTGCGAACACCGGGGAGCTGTTTTTT. This chain links TRBV29-1 with TRBJ2-2, with D possibly being TRBD1 (6 bases). In germline, CDR1 is SQVTM, CDR2 ANQGSEA. The CDR3 is made up of 15 amino acids. Trimming shortened V by 5 bases and J by 0 bases, and 13 bases separated the two germline ends.

This clonotype came up many times. This chain connects TRBV29-1 to TRBJ2-3, with 10 bases matching TRBD1. The CDR3 contains 16 residues. Germline loops: CDR1 SQVTM, CDR2 ANQGSEA. V shed 3 bases and J 4 bases; nucleotides not matched to a gene: 10. This chain's CDR3 is CSVDATWDRGADTQYF. DNA for the CDR3: TGCAGCGTTGACGCTACCTGGGACAGGGGCGCAGATACGCAGTATTTT.

The rearrangement links TRBV12-5 to TRBJ1-4; 7 bases map to TRBD1. Per the germline V gene, CDR1 is LGHNT and CDR2 is FRNRAP. V shed 4 bases and J 8 bases; nucleotides not matched to a gene: 4. This CDR3 spans 13 amino acids. The CDR3 here is CASGWDSREKLFF. The CDR3 nucleotides read TGTGCTAGTGGTTGGGACAGCAGGGAAAAACTGTTTTTT.

The sample holds a few counts of this clonotype. The chain carries TRBV4-1 and TRBJ1-3; 10 bases agree with TRBD1. This CDR3 contains 15 residues. CDR1 and CDR2 from the germline V gene are MGHRA and YSYEKL. Losses at the gene ends were 7 bases for V and 7 bases for J; bases not matched to a gene: 10. CDR3 sequence reads: CASTRTGQGDNTIYF. The CDR3 DNA reads TGCGCCAGCACCCGGACCGGACAGGGGGACAACACCATATATTTT.

This clonotype was detected ten times or more. The chain employs TRBV20-1 and TRBJ2-5, with 10 bases that match TRBD1. The CDR3 contains 13 residues. Germline CDR1 and CDR2: DFQATT and SNEGSKA (reference sequence). Germline trimming cut 6 bases from V and 5 bases from J; bases unmatched to any gene: 6. DNA for the CDR3: TGCAGTGCCGACGGACAGGGGGGGGAGACCCAGTACTTC. Protein: CSADGQGGETQYF.

This chain's CDR3 is CASSSPSAGEEQYF. In nucleotides, the CDR3 is TGTGCCAGCAGCTCCCCCTCGGCCGGCGAGGAGCAGTACTTC. The rearrangement joins TRBV7-9 to TRBJ2-7; D is unresolved. The CDR3 spans 14 residues. The germline gives CDR1 SEHNR, CDR2 FQNEAQ (reference sequence). Deletions cut 4 bases from V and 7 bases from J, with 17 bases between.

V is TRBV7-3 and J is TRBJ2-6; D is unclear. The V and J ends lost 6 bases and 1 base respectively, with 7 bases between them. In germline, CDR1 is SGHTA, CDR2 FQGTGA. The length of the CDR3 is 14 residues. The chain's CDR3 is CASRHNSGANVLTF. In nucleotides, the CDR3 is TGTGCCAGCAGGCATAATTCTGGGGCCAACGTCCTGACTTTC.

This clonotype was picked up many times. V is TRBV20-1 and J is TRBJ2-7; D is possibly TRBD1 (6 bases). Germline V gene sequence: CDR1 DFQATT, CDR2 SNEGSKA (reference sequence). The CDR3 totals 13 residues. The germline V and J ends were trimmed by 8 bases and 3 bases, with 17 bases remaining between them. CDR3 sequence: CSLMGAKNYEQYV. The CDR3 nucleotides are TGCAGTTTGATGGGGGCGAAGAACTACGAGCAGTACGTC.

The table lists this clonotype with a few counts. This chain joins TRBV7-6 and TRBJ2-3, with D unresolved. The length of the CDR3 is 13 residues. Germline CDR1 SGHVS, CDR2 FNYEAQ. Trimming cost V 7 bases and J 3 bases, with 11 bases left between them. The CDR3 is CASNHRRTDTQYF. In DNA, the CDR3 is TGTGCCAGCAACCACAGACGTACAGATACGCAGTATTTT.

This chain links TRBV5-1 with TRBJ2-1; 9 bases match TRBD2. Germline V CDR1 and CDR2: SGHRS, YFSETQ. V lost 4 bases to trimming and J lost 8 bases; unmatched junction nucleotides: 10. This CDR3 contains 15 residues. The CDR3 is CASSPAAGGPDEQFF. The CDR3 region has the DNA TGCGCCAGCAGCCCTGCCGCGGGGGGGCCCGATGAGCAGTTCTTC.

This clonotype showed up just a few times. CDR3: CSVEDQAFSYNEQFF. CDR3 DNA: TGCAGCGTTGAAGATCAAGCCTTCTCCTACAATGAGCAGTTCTTC. The V gene is TRBV29-1, the J gene TRBJ2-1; D gene ambiguous. V lost 0 bases and J lost 0, with 9 bases in between. CDR1 and CDR2 (germline): SQVTM, ANQGSEA. The CDR3 extends over 15 amino acids.

This clonotype appeared a few times. The chain uses TRBV7-9 and TRBJ2-7; 8 nucleotides agree with TRBD2. The CDR3 sequence is 13 residues long. Germline CDR1 and CDR2: SEHNR and FQNEAQ (reference sequence). V was pared by 6 bases and J by 6 bases, with 7 bases of the junction left unmatched. CDR3 residues: CASSSWTSSEQYV. CDR3 nucleotide sequence: TGTGCCAGCAGTTCGTGGACTAGCTCCGAGCAGTACGTC.

This clonotype was seen repeatedly, ten times or more. V gene TRBV4-3 combines with J gene TRBJ2-7; 8 nucleotides line up with TRBD1. Germline V CDR1 and CDR2: LGHNA, YSLEER. Losses at the gene ends were 1 base for V and 2 bases for J; bases not matched to a gene: 1. The CDR3 runs 14 residues. DNA for the CDR3: TGCGCCAGCAGCCAAGCACAGGGGGCCTACGAGCAGTACTTC. This sequence encodes CASSQAQGAYEQYF.

This clonotype occurred a few times. The chain links TRBV5-1 to TRBJ2-5; the D is unclear. V lost 4 bases, J lost 4 bases, and 17 bases lay in between. The CDR3 is 15 residues long. From germline, CDR1 is SGHRS and CDR2 YFSETQ. CDR3 coding DNA: TGCGCCAGCAGCCCCTGGACCCTTGATATAGAGACCCAGTACTTC. Translating it yields CASSPWTLDIETQYF.

This clonotype was detected many times. This chain connects TRBV2 to TRBJ2-2; TRBD1 matches 7 bases. CDR1 is SNHLY and CDR2 is FYNNEI in the germline V gene. The CDR3 has 15 residues. Trimming took 2 bases from V and 5 from J; bases not matched to a gene: 5. The CDR3 DNA is TGTGCCAGCAGTGAAAGACAGGGCCGGACCGGGGAGCTGTTTTTT. Translation: CASSERQGRTGELFF.

The chain links TRBV7-8 to TRBJ2-6; unclear D gene. CDR3 length: 15 residues. Germline CDR1 and CDR2: SGHVS and FQNEAQ. V dropped 0 bases and J dropped 0 bases, with 3 bases sitting between them. The DNA for the CDR3 is TGTGCCAGCAGCTTAGCAGACTCTGGGGCCAACGTCCTGACTTTC. Its translation is CASSLADSGANVLTF.